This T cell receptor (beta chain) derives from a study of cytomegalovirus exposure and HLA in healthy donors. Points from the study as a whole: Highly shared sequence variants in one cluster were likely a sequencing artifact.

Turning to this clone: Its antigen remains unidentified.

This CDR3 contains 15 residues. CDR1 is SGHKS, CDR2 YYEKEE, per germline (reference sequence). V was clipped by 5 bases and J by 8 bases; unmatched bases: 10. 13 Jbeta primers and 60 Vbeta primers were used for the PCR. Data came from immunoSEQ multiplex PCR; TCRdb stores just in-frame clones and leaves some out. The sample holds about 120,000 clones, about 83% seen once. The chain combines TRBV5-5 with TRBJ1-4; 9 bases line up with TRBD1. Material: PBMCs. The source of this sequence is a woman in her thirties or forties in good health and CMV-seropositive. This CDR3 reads CASSGGGTGHEKLFF. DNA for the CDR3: TGTGCCAGCAGTGGGGGCGGGACAGGGCACGAAAAACTGTTTTTT.